The rows below give T cell receptor beta chains drawn from one sample of a study of T cell changes during pregnancy in multiple sclerosis. This table comes from immunoSEQ multiplex PCR, and its TCRdb copy is limited to in-frame clones, with some not included. Of approximately 90,000 clones in the sample, 90% to 95% were seen once. Sequencing was performed on peripheral blood, taken after pregnancy. These receptors all stem from a female donor in good health, enrolled as a control in a pregnancy study. The CDR3 runs from the conserved cysteine through the conserved F or W. Fields, in order: D gene, clone size, J gene, V gene, CDR3 protein, CDR3 DNA. The D gene is left open where the match is weak. The size entry is marked missing in some rows and otherwise reads once, few, many or a size class.

>TRBD1|NA|TRBJ2-7|TRBV6-6
CASQLSRGHSYEQYF
TGTGCCAGCCAACTGTCCAGGGGGCACTCCTACGAGCAGTACTTC
>TRBD1|NA|TRBJ2-1|TRBV6-6
CASSPDRATYNEQFF
TGTGCCAGCAGTCCCGACAGGGCCACCTACAATGAGCAGTTCTTC
>NA|NA|TRBJ1-5|TRBV9
CASSVADSGNQPQHF
TGTGCCAGCAGCGTAGCTGATTCGGGCAATCAGCCCCAGCATTTT
>TRBD1|NA|TRBJ2-4|TRBV18
CASSPGERQGANIQYF
TGTGCCAGCTCACCTGGTGAGAGACAGGGGGCCAACATTCAGTACTTC
>NA|once|TRBJ1-5|TRBV6-1
CASTRTQDSNQPQHF
TGTGCCAGCACCCGGACACAGGATAGCAATCAGCCCCAGCATTTT
>TRBD2|NA|TRBJ2-5|TRBV2
CATGLVRETQYF
TGTGCCACCGGACTAGTGCGGGAGACCCAGTACTTC
>NA|once|TRBJ2-7|TRBV10-3
CAISVSGEGNEQYF
TGTGCCATCAGTGTCTCAGGGGAAGGAAACGAGCAGTACTTC
>NA|NA|TRBJ2-3|TRBV9
CASSEISTDTQYF
TGTGCCAGCAGCGAAATAAGCACAGATACGCAGTATTTT
>TRBD1|NA|TRBJ2-1|TRBV19
CASSMGTGRGHEQFF
TGTGCCAGTAGTATGGGGACAGGGAGAGGGCATGAGCAGTTCTTC
>NA|NA|TRBJ2-7|TRBV7-2
CASSLEPSSSYEQYF
TGTGCCAGCAGCTTAGAACCTAGCTCTTCCTACGAGCAGTACTTC
>TRBD1|NA|TRBJ1-2|TRBV4-3
CASSQTGQGARGYTF
TGCGCCAGCAGCCAAACCGGACAGGGGGCAAGGGGCTACACCTTC
>NA|NA|TRBJ1-2|TRBV28
CASSSRDTMNYGYTF
TGTGCCAGCAGTTCCCGGGACACCATGAACTATGGCTACACCTTC
>NA|NA|TRBJ1-3|TRBV5-1
CASSFTPGHGNTIYF
TGCGCCAGCAGCTTCACACCCGGACATGGAAACACCATATATTTT
>TRBD2|once|TRBJ2-3|TRBV5-1
CASSKDIAGSTDTQYF
TGCGCCAGCAGCAAGGACATAGCGGGGTCCACAGATACGCAGTATTTT
>NA|NA|TRBJ2-2|TRBV7-3
CASSLQGSSGELFF
TGTGCCAGCAGCCTACAGGGTTCTTCCGGGGAGCTGTTTTTT
>NA|NA|TRBJ2-3|TRBV28
CASSSTTGPTDTQYF
TGTGCCAGCAGTTCGACGACAGGACCCACAGATACGCAGTATTTT
>TRBD1|NA|TRBJ2-1|TRBV25-1
CASSGDRPNEQFF
TGTGCCAGCAGTGGGGACAGGCCTAATGAGCAGTTCTTC
>TRBD2|NA|TRBJ2-6|TRBV11-2
CASSGLAGYSGANVLTF
TGTGCCAGCAGCGGGCTAGCGGGATACTCTGGGGCCAACGTCCTGACTTTC
>TRBD2|NA|TRBJ2-3|TRBV7-2
CASSLGPSGGPRGTQYF
TGTGCCAGCAGCTTAGGGCCTAGCGGGGGACCCCGCGGTACGCAGTATTTT
>TRBD2|NA|TRBJ2-5|TRBV14
CASSQEGLAGVQETQYF
TGTGCCAGCAGCCAAGAAGGACTAGCGGGGGTCCAAGAGACCCAGTACTTC
>NA|NA|TRBJ2-5|TRBV5-1
CASSLAGGGPPTQYF
TGCGCCAGCAGCTTGGCTGGCGGGGGCCCCCCGACCCAGTACTTC
>NA|NA|TRBJ1-1|TRBV27
CASSLWPNTEAFF
TGTGCCAGCAGTTTATGGCCGAACACTGAAGCTTTCTTT
>TRBD2|NA|TRBJ2-3|TRBV7-3
CASSIGLAGFGDTQYF
TGTGCCAGCAGCATAGGACTAGCGGGGTTTGGAGATACGCAGTATTTT
>TRBD1|NA|TRBJ1-5|TRBV27
CASSLGQEQPQHF
TGTGCCAGCAGTTTGGGACAGGAACAGCCCCAGCATTTT